This T cell receptor beta chain was obtained from a study of regulatory T cells in long-lasting Graves disease. This clonotype has a count of ten or more. As yet, its antigen is unknown. Findings and limits, study-wide: Sample size, which was small, may have reduced accuracy. Favored usage of TRBV28, TRBJ1-2 and TRBJ2-5 was recorded in persistent disease.

TCR beta libraries were built with iRepertoire HTBI primers and Arm-PCR of CDR3 regions. MiXCR, run by TCRdb on the multiplex PCR reads, gives a single entry per CDR3 protein. There are 200,000 to 300,000 distinct CDR3 sequences in the sample; 20% to 25% occur only once, and 11% to 15% lies in the top ten. Germline V lookup: CDR1 SGHKS, CDR2 YYEKEE (reference sequence). V lost 3 bases, J lost 3 bases, and 8 bases stayed unmatched. This CDR3 spans 15 amino acids. As for time point: newly diagnosed GD, antithyroid drugs for less than 3 months. Extracted PBMC RNA gave rise to the TCR library. A peripheral blood sample, approximately 10 milliliters in volume, was drawn into EDTA tubes.

The chain couples TRBV5-5 to TRBJ2-7, with 8 bases identical to TRBD2. The TCR sequence derives from a female donor with Graves disease. Sequenced here: peripheral blood mononuclear cells (PBMCs), sampled at new diagnosis, from a patient treated with antithyroid drugs. The CDR3 reads CASSWTGTSGYEQYF. The CDR3 bases are TGTGCCAGCAGCTGGACCGGGACTAGTGGCTACGAGCAGTACTTC.